These 19 T cell receptor beta chains came from one sample sequenced in a study of blood T cell repertoires in COVID-19. Some clones are missing from TCRdb's copy, which holds only in-frame ones; the method was immunoSEQ multiplex PCR. The table includes around 140,000 clones, 76% detected once. The source material was peripheral blood. These receptors all stem from a woman of 80 years or more with active or convalescent COVID-19.

V and J are TRBV21-1 and TRBJ2-5; TRBD2 was called by the table and not checked on the DNA. TRBV21-1 is described as a pseudogene. This CDR3 comprises 16 residues. In nucleotides, the CDR3 is TGTGCCAGCAGCAAAGAATGGCGGGGCCCGGGGGAGACCCAGTACTTC. Amino acid sequence: CASSKEWRGPGETQYF.

The chain is built from TRBV29-1 and TRBJ1-4; no reliable D call. This CDR3 region has 13 residues. Germline V gives CDR1 SQVTM, CDR2 ANQGSEA. The V end was cut by 5 bases, the J end by 3 bases, with 10 bases between. CDR3 residues: CSVRGVANEKLFF. CDR3 bases: TGCAGCGTTCGCGGTGTTGCTAATGAAAAACTGTTTTTT.

The J gene is TRBJ1-3, the V gene TRBV30, with no clear D. The CDR3 covers 14 residues. From germline, CDR1 is GTSNPN and CDR2 SVGIG (reference sequence). Trimming shortened V by 8 bases and J by 0 bases, and 14 bases separated the two germline ends. Here the CDR3 reads CALGIGNSGNTIYF. The CDR3 DNA follows: TGTGCCCTGGGGATCGGGAACTCTGGAAACACCATATATTTT.

This clone was found a few times. This chain connects TRBV30 to TRBJ1-5; D possibly corresponds to TRBD1 (5 bases). Germline V gene sequence: CDR1 GTSNPN, CDR2 SVGIG (reference sequence). V gave up 1 base and J gave up 6 bases, with 19 bases separating them. This CDR3 contains 16 residues. DNA of the CDR3: TGTGCCTGGAGTGCACAACAGAATCCTAGGGGTCAGCCCCAGCATTTT. Translating it yields CAWSAQQNPRGQPQHF.

This clone appeared a few times. The chain uses TRBV19 and TRBJ1-1, with D unclear. The V gene lost 4 bases and the J gene lost 4 bases, with 10 bases spanning the gap. This CDR3 has 13 amino acids. Germline values: CDR1 LNHDA, CDR2 SQIVND (reference sequence). The CDR3 DNA reads as TGTGCCAGTAGTAGGGGAGCGGGCACTGAAGCTTTCTTT. The encoded protein is CASSRGAGTEAFF.

This chain connects TRBV12-5 to TRBJ1-2, with 8 bases lining up with TRBD1. With 6 bases clipped from V and 2 bases from J, the junction kept 17 bases outside the gene matches. The germline V gene has CDR1 LGHNT and CDR2 FRNRAP. The CDR3 sequence is 18 residues long. The CDR3 sequence: CASGWTGQGAVINYGYTF. The CDR3, as DNA: TGTGCTAGTGGCTGGACCGGGCAGGGGGCTGTAATCAACTATGGCTACACCTTC.

Here the CDR3 reads CASSRNSQGYEQFF. The CDR3 DNA reads TGTGCCAGCAGCCGAAACTCACAGGGCTATGAGCAGTTCTTC. The rearrangement links TRBV3-1 (or the pseudogene TRBV3-2) to TRBJ2-1; D is perhaps TRBD1 (6 bases). This CDR3 contains 14 residues. Germline CDR1 reads LGHDT; CDR2 reads YNNKEL (reference sequence). The V and J ends lost 4 bases and 8 bases respectively, with 15 bases between them.

This rearrangement joins TRBV14 to TRBJ2-2, with 9 positions matching TRBD2. The CDR3 is 15 residues long. Germline V CDR1 and CDR2: SGHDN, FVKESK. V trimming: 2 bases; J trimming: 4 bases; junction bases outside the gene matches: 2. The DNA of the CDR3 is TGTGCCAGCAGCCAATGGCGGGGGGGCACCGGGGAGCTGTTTTTT. Amino acid sequence: CASSQWRGGTGELFF.

The rearrangement links TRBV7-2 to TRBJ2-5; 7 bases align to TRBD2. Germline V lookup: CDR1 SGHTA, CDR2 FQGNSA. V was clipped by 4 bases and J by 1 base; unmatched bases: 15. The CDR3 totals 18 residues. CDR3 sequence reads: CASSWVSNSRGSQETQYF. DNA of the CDR3: TGTGCCAGCAGCTGGGTTTCGAACTCGCGGGGGAGCCAAGAGACCCAGTACTTC.

Of note for this clone: One end of the junction varies from germline; a read error may be responsible. The genes are TRBV11-2 and TRBJ1-1, with a weak D call TRBD1 (5 bases). The CDR3 is 14 residues long. CDR1 and CDR2 (germline): SGHAT, FQNNGV. The CDR3 loop is CASRLGWGDSEAFF. CDR3 nucleotides: TGTGCCAGCAGGTTAGGATGGGGGGATTCTGAAGCTTTCTTT.

The chain joins TRBV27 to TRBJ1-5, with D perhaps TRBD1 (5 bases). The length of the CDR3 is 13 residues. Germline loops: CDR1 MNHEY, CDR2 SMNVEV (reference sequence). Trimming pared 3 bases from V and 6 bases from J, leaving 9 bases between. The CDR3 region is CASSFGGGQPQHF. CDR3 bases: TGTGCCAGCAGTTTTGGGGGAGGTCAGCCCCAGCATTTT.

V and J are TRBV3-1 (or the pseudogene TRBV3-2) and TRBJ1-3; D gene uncertain. V was trimmed by 2 bases and J by 0 bases, leaving 11 bases between them. CDR3 length: 16 amino acids. Germline values: CDR1 LGHDT, CDR2 YNNKEL (reference sequence). Written as DNA, the CDR3 is TGTGCCAGCAGCCAAAGTCCCAGGTACTCTGGAAACACCATATATTTT. Protein product: CASSQSPRYSGNTIYF.

The count of this clone is one. The chain employs TRBV4-1 and TRBJ1-4; TRBD1 might be the D (5 bases). The CDR3 runs 15 residues. Germline V gives CDR1 MGHRA, CDR2 YSYEKL. V was pared by 0 bases and J by 5 bases, with 10 bases between. The CDR3, as DNA: TGCGCCAGCAGCCAAGACAGGGCACCGAATGAAAAACTGTTTTTT. Protein sequence: CASSQDRAPNEKLFF.

This clone has more than one count but fewer than ten. The chain carries TRBV30 and TRBJ1-1, with 9 bases lining up with TRBD1. The trim removed 0 bases at V and 4 bases at J, leaving 6 bases unmatched. The CDR3 extends over 15 amino acids. CDR1 is GTSNPN, CDR2 SVGIG, per germline (reference sequence). CDR3 in amino acids: CAWSVRGTGRTEAFF. CDR3 DNA sequence: TGTGCCTGGAGTGTACGGGGGACAGGGCGCACTGAAGCTTTCTTT.

The genes are TRBV28 and TRBJ1-1; 7 bases map to TRBD1. The ends lost 7 bases at V and 6 bases at J; junction bases unmatched: 23. The CDR3 runs to 18 residues. The germline V gene has CDR1 MDHEN and CDR2 SYDVKM. CDR3 nucleotides: TGTGCCAGCACCCACCGGGTAGCAGGGGGTAGTTTAGGGTCTGAAGCTTTCTTT. This gives the protein CASTHRVAGGSLGSEAFF.

The chain links TRBV7-9 to TRBJ1-1; D is unresolved. The germline V gene has CDR1 SEHNR and CDR2 FQNEAQ (reference sequence). Trimming took off 9 bases at V and 0 bases at J, with 11 bases between the two ends. There are 13 residues in the CDR3. The CDR3 DNA is TGTGCCAGTAATAAGCGGCTGAACACTGAAGCTTTCTTT. This gives the protein CASNKRLNTEAFF.

This clone was seen more than once but under ten times. The CDR3 is CASSSQKEAKNIQYF. DNA for the CDR3: TGTGCCAGCAGTTCCCAAAAGGAGGCGAAAAACATTCAGTACTTC. The rearrangement links TRBV6-6 to TRBJ2-4; perhaps TRBD2 as D (5 bases). This CDR3 is 15 amino acids long. V was trimmed by 4 bases and J by 4 bases, leaving 14 bases between them. CDR1 is MNHNY and CDR2 is SVGAGI in the germline V gene (reference sequence).

The rearrangement joins TRBV6-6 to TRBJ2-7; D is perhaps TRBD1 (5 bases). The CDR3 covers 15 residues. V lost 0 bases, J lost 5 bases, and 14 bases lay in between. Germline CDR1 MNHNY, CDR2 SVGAGI (reference sequence). DNA for the CDR3: TGTGCCAGCAGTTACTCGCAGGGAAGAGTCGACGAGCAGTACTTC. Translation: CASSYSQGRVDEQYF.

The V and J genes are TRBV7-9 and TRBJ2-1; a possible D gene is TRBD2 (6 bases). Trimming pared 5 bases from V and 12 bases from J, leaving 20 bases between. The CDR3 length is 14 residues. From germline, CDR1 is SEHNR and CDR2 FQNEAQ (reference sequence). The CDR3 loop is CASSQGLSSLRQFF. CDR3 in DNA: TGTGCCAGCAGCCAGGGACTGAGCTCTTTAAGGCAGTTCTTC.